The entry below gives a single T cell receptor (beta chain) sequence along with its context. The sample comes from a study of blood T cell repertoires in COVID-19. Study at large: Specimens from acute and convalescent COVID-19 originated in the United States, Italy and Spain.

J lost 4 bases, V lost 4 bases, and 1 base had no gene match. Germline-derived CDR1 and CDR2 are LNHDA and SQIVND (reference sequence). This CDR3 has 13 amino acids. Original analysis: Amplification of reference gene primers provided the estimated nucleated cell counts. Sequenced by immunoSEQ multiplex PCR; TCRdb stores in-frame clones only, minus some. D and trimming come from the DNA, and the V and J calls and clone size come from that table. The sample contains over 200,000 clones, roughly 85% of which appear only once. This sequence originates from a man younger than 40 who had recovered from COVID-19. The source material was peripheral blood. The chain uses TRBV19 and TRBJ1-2, with TRBD1 matching over 9 bases. CDR3: CASSRDRAYGYTF. In DNA, the CDR3 is TGTGCCAGTAGTAGGGACAGGGCCTATGGCTACACCTTC.